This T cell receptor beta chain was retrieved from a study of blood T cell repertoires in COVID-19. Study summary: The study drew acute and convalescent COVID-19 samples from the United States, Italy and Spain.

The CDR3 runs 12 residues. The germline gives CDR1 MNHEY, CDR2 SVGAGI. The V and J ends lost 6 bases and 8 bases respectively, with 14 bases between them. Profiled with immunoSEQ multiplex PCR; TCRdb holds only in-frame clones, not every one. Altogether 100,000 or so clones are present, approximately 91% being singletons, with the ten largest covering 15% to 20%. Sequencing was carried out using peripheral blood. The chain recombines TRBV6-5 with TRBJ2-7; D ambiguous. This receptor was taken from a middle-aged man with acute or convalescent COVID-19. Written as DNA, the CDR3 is TGTGCCAGCAGCCCCCCCCACAGTCAGCAGTACTTC. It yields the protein CASSPPHSQQYF.